This paragraph covers one T cell receptor (beta chain) sequence. The target antigen is unknown. In the library, individual cDNA molecules carried attached unique molecular identifiers. TCRdb analysed the 5' RACE reads with MiXCR anew, one entry per CDR3 protein. The sample lists over 45,000 distinct CDR3 sequences, 6.5% to 7.5% occurring once. The CDR3 runs 14 residues. Germline CDR1 LNHDA, CDR2 SQIVND (reference sequence). With 8 bases removed from V and 7 bases from J, the gap between germline ends came to 18 bases. This sample was included in a study of early T cells in non-severe SARS-CoV-2 infection. About the research overall: Sequencing input comprised bulk RNA from unsorted whole blood; chain pairing was not available.

Overall study findings and caveats: Matching against VDJdb likely underestimated virus-specific expansions, favoring anti-spike CD8.

The material sequenced was whole blood, taken at baseline. The V gene is TRBV19, the J gene TRBJ2-1; a possible D gene is TRBD1 (5 bases). The TCR originated in an adult who was a healthcare worker with PCR-confirmed SARS-CoV-2 infection or an uninfected control (not recorded which). The CDR3 DNA reads as TGTGCCAGTGGCGTAGGGGCTGGACCAAATGAGCAGTTCTTC. Its translation: CASGVGAGPNEQFF.